Listed below are T cell receptor beta chains from one sample, sequenced in a study of OX40 agonist ivuxolimab in advanced cancers. Only in-frame clones appear in the TCRdb table, and some are missing; sequencing was by immunoSEQ multiplex PCR. The sample records some 50,000 clones, about 88% being singletons. Material: CD4+ or CD8+ T cells sorted from blood, obtained in a trial of the OX40 agonist ivuxolimab. The receptors stem from an adult with an advanced solid tumor such as melanoma, head and neck, liver or kidney cancer. CDR3s include the opening cysteine and the closing phenylalanine or tryptophan. D genes are given only for firm matches. Some rows have no size entry. The others give once, few or many, or a class for an expanded clone.

J,D,size,length,V,CDR3,DNA
TRBJ1-4,.,.,16,TRBV15,CATSRKGPPGGEKLFF,TGTGCCACCAGCAGAAAAGGTCCCCCTGGGGGTGAAAAACTGTTTTTT
TRBJ2-7,.,.,13,TRBV19,CASSIQGSYEQYF,TGTGCCAGTAGTATCCAGGGATCCTACGAGCAGTACTTC
TRBJ2-1,TRBD2,.,17,TRBV18,CASSPPRGAGGYNEQFF,TGTGCCAGCTCACCTCCCCGGGGAGCGGGAGGCTACAATGAGCAGTTCTTC
TRBJ2-2,.,once,15,TRBV19,CASSKGVPRTGELFF,TGTGCCAGTAGTAAAGGGGTCCCCCGCACCGGGGAGCTGTTTTTT
TRBJ1-1,.,.,13,TRBV7-6,CASSSNTNTEAFF,TGTGCCAGCAGTTCGAACACGAACACTGAAGCTTTCTTT
TRBJ1-4,TRBD1,once,15,TRBV5-4,CASSTTGGRVEKLFF,TGTGCCAGCAGCACGACAGGGGGCAGAGTGGAAAAACTGTTTTTT
TRBJ2-1,TRBD2,.,18,TRBV7-2,CASSLRSALAGIYNEQFF,TGTGCCAGCAGCTTAAGATCGGCCCTAGCGGGGATATACAATGAGCAGTTCTTC
TRBJ1-1,TRBD1,.,20,TRBV30,CAWSEERWGQGVGLNTEAFF,TGTGCCTGGAGTGAGGAACGTTGGGGACAGGGTGTGGGGCTGAACACTGAAGCTTTCTTT
TRBJ2-5,.,.,14,TRBV4-1,CASSQDRPGETQYF,TGCGCCAGCAGCCAAGATCGGCCCGGGGAGACCCAGTACTTC
TRBJ1-3,.,.,15,TRBV10-3,CASQPGGTSGNTIYF,TGTGCCTCCCAGCCCGGCGGGACAAGCGGAAACACCATATATTTT
TRBJ2-6,TRBD1,.,16,TRBV28,CASARGGRSGANVLTF,TGTGCCAGCGCTCGAGGGGGCCGCTCTGGGGCCAACGTCCTGACTTTC
TRBJ2-5,TRBD2,.,16,TRBV6-5,CASSSLAGRPQETQYF,TGTGCCAGCAGTTCATTAGCGGGGAGACCTCAAGAGACCCAGTACTTC
TRBJ2-3,TRBD2,few,15,TRBV10-3,CAISPSGGAVDTQYF,TGTGCCATCAGCCCTAGCGGGGGGGCGGTTGATACGCAGTATTTT
TRBJ2-7,TRBD1,.,13,TRBV28,CASEPGQAYEQYF,TGTGCCAGCGAGCCCGGACAGGCCTACGAGCAGTACTTC
TRBJ2-7,.,.,15,TRBV7-2,CASSLGEGSVYEQYF,TGTGCCAGCAGCTTAGGAGAGGGTAGCGTCTACGAGCAGTACTTC
TRBJ1-4,.,.,16,TRBV4-1,CASTLPGPLQNEKLFF,TGCGCCAGCACACTCCCCGGGCCTCTTCAAAATGAAAAACTGTTTTTT
TRBJ2-7,.,.,11,TRBV20-1,CSAREVSEQYF,TGCAGTGCTAGAGAAGTATCCGAGCAGTACTTC
TRBJ1-4,TRBD1,.,14,TRBV7-9,CASSVTGDIEKLFF,TGTGCCAGCAGCGTGACAGGGGACATTGAAAAACTGTTTTTT
TRBJ1-2,.,.,14,TRBV7-8,CASSLAAGDDGYTF,TGTGCCAGCAGCTTAGCGGCAGGGGATGATGGCTACACCTTC
TRBJ1-1,.,.,14,TRBV18,CASSQESRDTEAFF,TGTGCCAGCTCACAGGAGTCCAGGGACACTGAAGCTTTCTTT
TRBJ2-1,TRBD2,.,14,TRBV28,CASSRGGSYNEQFF,TGTGCCAGCAGTCGGGGGGGCTCCTACAATGAGCAGTTCTTC
TRBJ2-1,.,.,11,TRBV29-1,CSVRGAVEQFF,TGCAGCGTTCGGGGGGCGGTTGAGCAGTTCTTC
TRBJ1-4,TRBD1,.,14,TRBV7-9,CASSFGQANEKLFF,TGTGCCAGCAGCTTCGGACAGGCTAATGAAAAACTGTTTTTT
TRBJ1-6,.,.,14,TRBV10-3,CAISGGTSNSPLHF,TGTGCCATCAGTGGTGGGACAAGTAATTCACCCCTCCACTTT
TRBJ2-1,TRBD2,.,20,TRBV12-5,CASGTHVGRATSGVSNEQFF,TGTGCTAGTGGTACCCACGTCGGCAGAGCGACTAGCGGGGTTTCAAATGAGCAGTTCTTC
TRBJ2-2,TRBD1,.,16,TRBV19,CASSIRDRGRSGELFF,TGTGCCAGTAGTATCCGGGACAGGGGGCGATCCGGGGAGCTGTTTTTT
TRBJ2-7,.,.,14,TRBV10-3,CAISETRTVYEQYF,TGTGCCATCAGTGAGACTAGAACCGTGTACGAGCAGTACTTC
TRBJ1-1,.,.,13,TRBV7-9,CAGSSIDYTEAFF,TGTGCCGGCAGCTCCATCGACTACACTGAAGCTTTCTTT
TRBJ2-7,.,.,14,TRBV5-1,CASSPGTLSYAQYF,TGCGCCAGCAGCCCCGGGACGCTATCCTACGCGCAGTACTTC
TRBJ2-2,.,.,12,TRBV28,CASKENTGELFF,TGTGCCAGCAAAGAGAACACCGGGGAGCTGTTTTTT
TRBJ2-1,TRBD2,once,15,TRBV12-5,CASGLGAAGGHEQFF,TGTGCTAGTGGTTTGGGGGCCGCGGGGGGCCATGAGCAGTTCTTC
TRBJ1-1,.,.,13,TRBV7-6,CASSLAENTEAFF,TGTGCCAGCAGCTTAGCCGAGAACACTGAAGCTTTCTTT
TRBJ1-6,.,.,16,TRBV4-3,CASSQSGDGYNSPLHF,TGCGCCAGCAGCCAATCGGGGGACGGCTATAATTCACCCCTCCACTTT
TRBJ1-1,.,.,15,TRBV18,CASSPSLGTQNEAFF,TGTGCCAGCTCACCATCACTCGGGACACAAAATGAAGCTTTCTTT
TRBJ1-2,TRBD1,.,15,TRBV14,CASSEGQGASYGYTF,TGTGCCAGCAGCGAAGGACAGGGGGCTAGCTATGGCTACACCTTC
TRBJ2-2,.,.,16,TRBV7-2,CASSLSPMVGTGELFF,TGTGCCAGCAGCTTGAGTCCCATGGTAGGCACCGGGGAGCTGTTTTTT
TRBJ2-5,.,.,11,TRBV29-1,CSSGGEETQYF,TGCAGCAGCGGAGGAGAAGAGACCCAGTACTTC
TRBJ2-3,.,once,13,TRBV6-5,CASSPKRADTQYF,TGTGCCAGCAGTCCAAAACGGGCAGATACGCAGTATTTT
TRBJ1-4,.,few,15,TRBV6-1,CASSPLGGTNEKLFF,TGTGCCAGCAGTCCCCTCGGGGGGACGAATGAAAAACTGTTTTTT
TRBJ2-1,TRBD2,.,15,TRBV29-1,CSVEDRLAAYNEQFF,TGCAGCGTTGAAGACAGGCTAGCGGCATACAATGAGCAGTTCTTC
TRBJ2-2,.,.,12,TRBV19,CASSIASGELFF,TGTGCCAGTAGTATCGCTTCCGGGGAGCTGTTTTTT
TRBJ1-1,.,.,13,TRBV28,CASTQGWDLEAFF,TGTGCCAGCACCCAAGGGTGGGACCTTGAAGCTTTCTTT
TRBJ1-5,.,.,14,TRBV4-3,CASSQGQTNQPQHF,TGCGCCAGCAGCCAAGGTCAGACGAATCAGCCCCAGCATTTT
TRBJ2-2,.,.,13,TRBV2,CASSAQGSGELFF,TGTGCCAGCAGCGCTCAGGGGTCCGGGGAGCTGTTTTTT
TRBJ2-5,.,.,13,TRBV11-3,CASSLANGETQYF,TGTGCCAGCAGCCTGGCGAACGGAGAGACCCAGTACTTC
TRBJ1-3,TRBD1,.,14,TRBV4-1,CASSQGQGGNTIYF,TGCGCCAGCAGCCAAGGACAGGGCGGAAACACCATATATTTT
TRBJ2-7,.,.,14,TRBV5-1,CASSLGTGTYEQYF,TGCGCCAGCAGCTTGGGCACCGGGACCTACGAGCAGTACTTC
TRBJ1-5,.,once,13,TRBV11-1,CASSLGQNQPQHF,TGTGCCAGCAGCTTAGGACAGAATCAGCCCCAGCATTTT
TRBJ2-3,.,once,16,TRBV7-2,CASSPRGDKGTDTQYF,TGTGCCAGCAGCCCCCGAGGGGACAAAGGCACAGATACGCAGTATTTT
TRBJ1-2,.,.,14,TRBV5-1,CASSSGSSGHGYTF,TGCGCCAGCAGCTCGGGCAGCTCCGGCCATGGCTACACCTTC
TRBJ1-6,.,.,15,TRBV30,CAWSVGGIRNSPLHF,TGTGCCTGGAGTGTAGGGGGTATAAGGAATTCACCCCTCCACTTT
TRBJ1-1,.,.,13,TRBV30,CAWSFGGYTEAFF,TGTGCCTGGAGTTTTGGAGGGTATACTGAAGCTTTCTTT
TRBJ2-1,TRBD1,.,15,TRBV27,CASSLVQGANHEQFF,TGTGCCAGCAGTTTAGTGCAGGGGGCGAACCATGAGCAGTTCTTC
TRBJ1-3,.,few,15,TRBV19,CASIDRATAGNTIYF,TGTGCCAGTATCGACCGGGCGACGGCTGGAAACACCATATATTTT
TRBJ1-1,.,.,12,TRBV6-5,CASSYQNTEAFF,TGTGCCAGCAGTTACCAGAACACTGAAGCTTTCTTT